This TCR beta chain was observed in a study of OX40 agonist ivuxolimab in advanced cancers. Sequenced by immunoSEQ multiplex PCR; TCRdb stores in-frame clones only, minus some. In the table there are almost 90,000 clones, approximately 90% of which are singletons. This clone appeared a single time. This CDR3 has 17 amino acids. The ends lost 5 bases at V and 1 base at J; junction bases unmatched: 10. Per the germline V gene, CDR1 is SGHTA and CDR2 is FQGTGA. The rearrangement joins TRBV7-3 to TRBJ1-5; TRBD1 agrees at 8 bases. The sequenced sample was CD4+ or CD8+ T cells sorted from blood, obtained in a trial of the OX40 agonist ivuxolimab. The sequence derives from an adult with an advanced solid tumor such as melanoma, head and neck, liver or kidney cancer. CDR3 loop: CASSPSQGVLSNQPQHF. The CDR3, as DNA: TGTGCCAGCAGCCCATCACAGGGGGTATTGAGCAATCAGCCCCAGCATTTT.